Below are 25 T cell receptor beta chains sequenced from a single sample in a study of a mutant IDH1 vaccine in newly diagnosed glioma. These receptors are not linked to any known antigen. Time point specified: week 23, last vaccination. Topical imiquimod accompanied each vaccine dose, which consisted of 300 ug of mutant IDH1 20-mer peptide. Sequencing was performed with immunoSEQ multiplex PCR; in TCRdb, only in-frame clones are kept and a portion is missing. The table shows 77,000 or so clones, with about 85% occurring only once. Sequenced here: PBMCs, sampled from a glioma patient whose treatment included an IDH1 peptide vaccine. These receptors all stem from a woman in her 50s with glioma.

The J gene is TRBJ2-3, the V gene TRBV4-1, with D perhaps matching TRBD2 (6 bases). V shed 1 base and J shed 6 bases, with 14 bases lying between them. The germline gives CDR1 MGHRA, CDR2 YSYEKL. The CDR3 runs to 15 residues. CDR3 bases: TGCGCCAGCAGCCAAGGCCCGGGAGTTTACGATACGCAGTATTTT. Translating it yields CASSQGPGVYDTQYF.

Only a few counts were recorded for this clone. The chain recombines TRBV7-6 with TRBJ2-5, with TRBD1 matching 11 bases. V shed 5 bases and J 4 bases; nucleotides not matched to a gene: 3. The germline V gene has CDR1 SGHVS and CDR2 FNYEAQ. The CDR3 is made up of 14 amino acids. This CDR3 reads CASSEGQGVETQYF. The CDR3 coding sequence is TGTGCCAGCAGCGAGGGACAGGGGGTAGAGACCCAGTACTTC.

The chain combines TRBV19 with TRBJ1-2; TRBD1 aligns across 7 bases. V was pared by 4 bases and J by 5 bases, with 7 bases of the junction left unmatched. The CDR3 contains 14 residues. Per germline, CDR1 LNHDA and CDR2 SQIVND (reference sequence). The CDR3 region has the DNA TGTGCCAGTAGTAGACAGGGACTTTCTTATGGCTACACCTTC. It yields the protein CASSRQGLSYGYTF.

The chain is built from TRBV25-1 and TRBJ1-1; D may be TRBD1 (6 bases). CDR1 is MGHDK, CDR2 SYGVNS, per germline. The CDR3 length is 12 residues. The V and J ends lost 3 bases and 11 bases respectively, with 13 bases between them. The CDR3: CASSDRGKKAFF. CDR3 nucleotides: TGTGCCAGCAGTGACAGGGGAAAAAAGGCTTTCTTT. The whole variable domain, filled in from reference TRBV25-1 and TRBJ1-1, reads EADIYQTPRYLVIGTGKKITLECSQTMGHDKMYWYQQDPGMELHLIHYSYGVNSTEKGDLSSESTVSRIRTEHFPLTLESARPSHTSQYLCASSDRGKKAFFGQGTRLTVV.

The DNA for the CDR3 is TGTGCCAGTAGTAGGGCTTGGGGTAGCAATCAGCCCCAGCATTTT. Translating it yields CASSRAWGSNQPQHF. The J gene is TRBJ1-5, the V gene TRBV19; D is uncertain. V was pared by 4 bases and J by 0 bases, with 10 bases between. Germline CDR1 reads LNHDA; CDR2 reads SQIVND (reference sequence). The CDR3 has 15 residues.

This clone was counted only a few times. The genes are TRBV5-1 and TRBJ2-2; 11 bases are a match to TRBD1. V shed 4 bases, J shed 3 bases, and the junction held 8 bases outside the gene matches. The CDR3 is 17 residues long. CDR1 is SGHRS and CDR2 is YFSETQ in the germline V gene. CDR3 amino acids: CASSPGQGDIDTGELFF. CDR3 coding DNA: TGCGCCAGCAGCCCGGGACAGGGGGATATAGACACCGGGGAGCTGTTTTTT.

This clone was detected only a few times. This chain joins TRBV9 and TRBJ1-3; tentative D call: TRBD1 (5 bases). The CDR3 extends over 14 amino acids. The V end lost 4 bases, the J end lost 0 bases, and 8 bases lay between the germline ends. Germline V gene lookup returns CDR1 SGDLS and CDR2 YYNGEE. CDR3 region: CASSTGGSGNTIYF. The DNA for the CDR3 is TGTGCCAGCAGCACAGGCGGCTCTGGAAACACCATATATTTT.

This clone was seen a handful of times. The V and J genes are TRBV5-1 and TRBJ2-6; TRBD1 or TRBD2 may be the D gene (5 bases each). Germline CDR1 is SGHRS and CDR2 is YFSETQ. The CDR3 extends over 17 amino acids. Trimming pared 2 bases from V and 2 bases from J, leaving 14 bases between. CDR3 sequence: CASSLTGTTTGANVLTF. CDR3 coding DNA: TGCGCCAGCAGCTTAACCGGGACGACAACTGGGGCCAACGTCCTGACTTTC.

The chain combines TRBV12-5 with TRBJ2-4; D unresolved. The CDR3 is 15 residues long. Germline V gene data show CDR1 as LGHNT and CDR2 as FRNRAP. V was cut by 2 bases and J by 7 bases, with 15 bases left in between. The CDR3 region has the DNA TGTGCTAGTGGTTTGTTCGGCACAGCTGTGAACATTCAGTACTTC. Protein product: CASGLFGTAVNIQYF.

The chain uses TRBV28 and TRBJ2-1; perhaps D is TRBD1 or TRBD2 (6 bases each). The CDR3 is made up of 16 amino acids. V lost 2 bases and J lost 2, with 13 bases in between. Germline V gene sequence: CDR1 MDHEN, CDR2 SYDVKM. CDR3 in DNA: TGTGCCAGCAGTTTAAGGGGGGTAGCGCCCTACAATGAGCAGTTCTTC. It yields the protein CASSLRGVAPYNEQFF.

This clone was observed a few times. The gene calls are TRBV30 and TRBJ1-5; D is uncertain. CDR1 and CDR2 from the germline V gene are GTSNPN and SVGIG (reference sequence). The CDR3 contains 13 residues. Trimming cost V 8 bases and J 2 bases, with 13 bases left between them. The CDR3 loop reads CAAKDGGNQPQHF. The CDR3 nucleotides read TGTGCCGCCAAGGACGGGGGCAATCAGCCCCAGCATTTT.

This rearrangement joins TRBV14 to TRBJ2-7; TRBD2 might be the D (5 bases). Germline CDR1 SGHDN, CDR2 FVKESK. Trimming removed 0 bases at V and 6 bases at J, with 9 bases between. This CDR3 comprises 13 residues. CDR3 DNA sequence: TGTGCCAGCAGCCAAGAATTCGGGGTCGAGCAGTACTTC. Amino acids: CASSQEFGVEQYF.

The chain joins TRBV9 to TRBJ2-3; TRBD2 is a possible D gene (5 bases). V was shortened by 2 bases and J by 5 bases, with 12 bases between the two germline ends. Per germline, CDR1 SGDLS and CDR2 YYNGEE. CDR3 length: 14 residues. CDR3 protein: CASSVSGKVDTQYF. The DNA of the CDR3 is TGTGCCAGCAGCGTGTCCGGGAAGGTAGATACGCAGTATTTT.

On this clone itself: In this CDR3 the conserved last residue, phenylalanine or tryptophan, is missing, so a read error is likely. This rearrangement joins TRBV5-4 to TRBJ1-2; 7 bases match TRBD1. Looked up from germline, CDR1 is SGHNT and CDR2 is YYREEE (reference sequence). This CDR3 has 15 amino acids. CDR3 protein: CASSFRDRAIGGYTL. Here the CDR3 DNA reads TGTGCTAGCAGCTTCCGAGACAGGGCTATCGGTGGCTACACCCTC.

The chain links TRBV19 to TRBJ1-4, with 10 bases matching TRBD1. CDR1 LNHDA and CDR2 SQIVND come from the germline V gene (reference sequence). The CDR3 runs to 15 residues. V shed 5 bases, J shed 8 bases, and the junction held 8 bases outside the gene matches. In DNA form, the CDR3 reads TGTGCCAGTAGTCCCCCGGGACAGGGGTACGAAAAACTGTTTTTT. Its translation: CASSPPGQGYEKLFF.

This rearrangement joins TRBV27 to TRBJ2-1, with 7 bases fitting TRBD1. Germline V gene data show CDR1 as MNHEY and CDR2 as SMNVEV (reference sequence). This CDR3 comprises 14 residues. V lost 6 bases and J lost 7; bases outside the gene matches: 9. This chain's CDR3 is CASSTGAITNEQFF. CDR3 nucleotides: TGTGCCAGCAGCACAGGGGCGATTACAAATGAGCAGTTCTTC.

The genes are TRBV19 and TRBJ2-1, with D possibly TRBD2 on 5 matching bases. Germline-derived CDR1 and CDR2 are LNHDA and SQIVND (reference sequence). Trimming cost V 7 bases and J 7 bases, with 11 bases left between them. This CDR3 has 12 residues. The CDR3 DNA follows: TGTGCCAGTACCCGGGCGGGTAATGAGCAGTTCTTC. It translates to CASTRAGNEQFF.

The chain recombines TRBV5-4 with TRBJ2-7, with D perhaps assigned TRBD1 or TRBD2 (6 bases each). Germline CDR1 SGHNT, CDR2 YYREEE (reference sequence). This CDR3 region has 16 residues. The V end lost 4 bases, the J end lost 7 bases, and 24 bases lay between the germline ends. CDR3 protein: CASSPGGAGPLGEQYF. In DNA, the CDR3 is TGTGCCAGCAGCCCCGGGGGCGCGGGGCCCCTGGGGGAGCAGTACTTC.

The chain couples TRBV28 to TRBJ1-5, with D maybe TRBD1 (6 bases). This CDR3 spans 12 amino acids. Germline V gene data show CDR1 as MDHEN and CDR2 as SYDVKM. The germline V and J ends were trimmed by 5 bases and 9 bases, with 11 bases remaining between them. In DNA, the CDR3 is TGTGCCAGCAGTGCAGGGGAGTCGCCCCAGCATTTT. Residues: CASSAGESPQHF.

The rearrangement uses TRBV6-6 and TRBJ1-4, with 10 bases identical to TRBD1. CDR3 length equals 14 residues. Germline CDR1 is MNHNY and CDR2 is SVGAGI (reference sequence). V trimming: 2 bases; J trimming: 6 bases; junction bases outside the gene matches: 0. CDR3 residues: CASSYGQGDEKLFF. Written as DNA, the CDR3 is TGTGCCAGCAGTTACGGACAGGGGGATGAAAAACTGTTTTTT.

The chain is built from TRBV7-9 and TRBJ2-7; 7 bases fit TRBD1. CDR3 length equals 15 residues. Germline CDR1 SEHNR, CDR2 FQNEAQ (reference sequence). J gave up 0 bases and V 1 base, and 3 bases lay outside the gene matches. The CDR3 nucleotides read TGTGCCAGCAGCTTAGGCTCAGGGGGCTCCTACGAGCAGTACTTC. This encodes CASSLGSGGSYEQYF.

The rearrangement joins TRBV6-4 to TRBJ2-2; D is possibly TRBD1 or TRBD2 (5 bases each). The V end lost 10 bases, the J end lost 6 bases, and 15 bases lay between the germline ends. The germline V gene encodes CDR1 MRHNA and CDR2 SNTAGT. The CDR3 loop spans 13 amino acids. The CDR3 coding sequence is TGTGCCACTCCAAAACCGGGGCCCGGGGAGCTGTTTTTT. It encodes CATPKPGPGELFF.

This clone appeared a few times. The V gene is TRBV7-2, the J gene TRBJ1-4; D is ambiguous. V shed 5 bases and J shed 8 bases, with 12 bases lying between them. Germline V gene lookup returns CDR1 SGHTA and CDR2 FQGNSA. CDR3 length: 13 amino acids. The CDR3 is CASSARTREKLFF. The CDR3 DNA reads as TGTGCCAGCAGCGCGCGAACTAGGGAAAAACTGTTTTTT.

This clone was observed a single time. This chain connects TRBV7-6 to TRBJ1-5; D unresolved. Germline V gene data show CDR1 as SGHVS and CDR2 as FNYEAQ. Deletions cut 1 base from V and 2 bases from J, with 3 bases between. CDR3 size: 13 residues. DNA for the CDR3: TGTGCCAGCAGCTTAGAACGCAATCAGCCCCAGCATTTT. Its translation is CASSLERNQPQHF.

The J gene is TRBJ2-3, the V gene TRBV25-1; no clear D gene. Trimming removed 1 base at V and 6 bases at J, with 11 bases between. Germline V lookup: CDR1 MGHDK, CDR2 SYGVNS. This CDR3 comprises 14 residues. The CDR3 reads CASSEFRAGDTQYF. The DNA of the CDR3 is TGTGCCAGCAGTGAATTTAGGGCCGGGGATACGCAGTATTTT.